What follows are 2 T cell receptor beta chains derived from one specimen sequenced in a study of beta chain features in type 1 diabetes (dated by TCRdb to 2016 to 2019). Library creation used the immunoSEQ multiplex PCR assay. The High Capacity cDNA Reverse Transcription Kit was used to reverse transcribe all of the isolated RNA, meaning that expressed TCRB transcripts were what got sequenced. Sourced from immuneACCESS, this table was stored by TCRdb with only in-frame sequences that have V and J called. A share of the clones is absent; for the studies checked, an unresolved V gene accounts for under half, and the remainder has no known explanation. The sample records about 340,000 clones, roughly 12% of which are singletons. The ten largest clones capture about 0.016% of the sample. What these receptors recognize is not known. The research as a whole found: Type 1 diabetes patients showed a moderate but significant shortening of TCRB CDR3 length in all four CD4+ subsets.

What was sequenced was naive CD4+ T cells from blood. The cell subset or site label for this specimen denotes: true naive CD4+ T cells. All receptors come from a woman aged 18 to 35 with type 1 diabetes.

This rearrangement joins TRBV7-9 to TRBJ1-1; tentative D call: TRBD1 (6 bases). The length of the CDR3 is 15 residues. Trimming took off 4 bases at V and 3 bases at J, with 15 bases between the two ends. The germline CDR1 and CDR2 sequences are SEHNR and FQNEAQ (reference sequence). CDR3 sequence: CASSSDRTAHTEAFF. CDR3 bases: TGTGCCAGCAGCTCCGACAGGACCGCGCACACTGAAGCTTTCTTT.

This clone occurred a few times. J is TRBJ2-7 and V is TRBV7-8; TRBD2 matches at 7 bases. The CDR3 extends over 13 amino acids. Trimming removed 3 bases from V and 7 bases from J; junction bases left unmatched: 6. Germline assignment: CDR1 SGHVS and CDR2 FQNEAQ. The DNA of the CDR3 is TGTGCCAGCAGCTTTCCGCGGGGGAATGAGCAGTACTTC. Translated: CASSFPRGNEQYF.